The next 24 T cell receptor beta chains were all read from a single sample in a study of T cells in Graves' hyperthyroidism and ophthalmopathy (dated by TCRdb to between 2019 and 2020). Libraries were made using multiplex PCR. The sample was run on an Illumina HiSeq 2000. TCR beta CDR3 regions were amplified from RNA transcripts. The first round of RT-PCR for the TCR CDR3 was performed with the HTBI primer set and the Qiagen OneStep RT-PCR kit. The public sequencing data were trimmed at Q25 with fastp and processed into clonotypes with MiXCR by TCRdb, which kept only in-frame beta chains. Entries are consolidated by CDR3 protein sequence, retaining the most common genes and DNA. This sample gives about 640,000 distinct CDR3 sequences in total; less than 25% of them show up just once. Around a third of the sample goes to the ten largest clones. Sample: blood. The source of these receptors is a man under 40 with Graves' ophthalmopathy.

V usage is TRBV5-1 and J usage is TRBJ2-7, with D unclear. Trimming cost V 3 bases and J 2 bases, with 12 bases left between them. From germline, CDR1 is SGHRS and CDR2 YFSETQ. This CDR3 region has 14 residues. In DNA form, the CDR3 reads TGCGCCAGCAGCTCCCTCCCGGGCGCCTACGAGCAGTACTTC. Encoded protein: CASSSLPGAYEQYF.

This clonotype was detected ten times or more. The chain combines TRBV11-3 with TRBJ2-2; possible D gene TRBD2, 6 bases. V was trimmed by 4 bases and J by 8 bases, leaving 11 bases between them. Germline V lookup: CDR1 SGHNT, CDR2 YENEEA. The length of the CDR3 is 13 residues. The CDR3 here is CASSWDWAGELFF. CDR3 DNA sequence: TGTGCCAGCAGCTGGGACTGGGCGGGGGAGCTGTTTTTT.

The rearrangement uses TRBV29-1 and TRBJ2-1; D is perhaps TRBD2 (5 bases). Trimming took 4 bases from V and 4 from J, leaving 11 bases between them. The CDR3 runs to 13 residues. Germline CDR1 and CDR2: SQVTM and ANQGSEA. CDR3 nucleotide sequence: TGCAGCGTTGTTAGGACGGGGTACAATGAGCAGTTCTTC. It yields the protein CSVVRTGYNEQFF.

This chain uses TRBV19 with TRBJ2-2, with D hard to call. V dropped 3 bases and J dropped 3 bases, with 5 bases sitting between them. Germline assignment: CDR1 LNHDA and CDR2 SQIVND (reference sequence). This CDR3 comprises 13 residues. The CDR3 protein is CASSIWDTGELFF. The CDR3 nucleotides are TGTGCCAGTAGTATTTGGGACACCGGGGAGCTGTTTTTT.

A few counts support this clonotype. This chain links TRBV12-3 or TRBV12-4 with TRBJ2-3, with 9 bases that match TRBD1. The ends lost 6 bases at V and 2 bases at J; junction bases unmatched: 6. This CDR3 contains 15 residues. The CDR3 here is CASSLGTGNTDTQYF. CDR3 in DNA: TGTGCCAGCAGCCTCGGGACAGGGAACACAGATACGCAGTATTTT.

The chain combines TRBV12-3 or TRBV12-4 with TRBJ1-3; no firm D call. The CDR3 runs to 13 residues. Between the trimmed V and J ends, which lost 5 bases and 2 bases, there was a span of 7 bases. The CDR3 DNA follows: TGTGCCAGCAGTGTTGGAGCTGGAAACACCATATATTTT. It encodes CASSVGAGNTIYF.

J is TRBJ1-3 and V is TRBV14, with D possibly being TRBD1 (5 bases). The CDR3 totals 16 residues. The V gene's germline CDR1 is SGHDN and CDR2 FVKESK. The V and J ends lost 3 bases and 0 bases respectively, with 12 bases between them. The CDR3 spells CASSQETGLSGNTIYF. The DNA of the CDR3 is TGTGCCAGCAGCCAGGAAACGGGGCTCTCTGGAAACACCATATATTTT.

This sequence joins TRBV6-2 or TRBV6-3 and TRBJ2-7, with D hard to call. CDR1 and CDR2 (germline): MNHEY, SVGEGT. V was pared by 2 bases and J by 6 bases, with 11 bases between. This CDR3 spans 13 amino acids. CDR3 nucleotide sequence: TGTGCCAGCAGTTACGGCCAGGTCCCCGAGCAGTACTTC. Protein: CASSYGQVPEQYF.

The chain employs TRBV2 and TRBJ2-5; D call uncertain. V was trimmed by 8 bases and J by 5 bases, leaving 21 bases between them. CDR1 SNHLY and CDR2 FYNNEI come from the germline V gene. This CDR3 has 15 amino acids. The CDR3 region has the DNA TGTGCCAGCTGCTACTCTTCTAAGGGCTGGGAGACCCAGTACTTC. Protein: CASCYSSKGWETQYF.

The sample holds many counts of this clonotype. The CDR3 DNA reads TGTGCCAGCAGCTTAGAGAGGAGCTACGAGCAGTACTTC. Its protein product is CASSLERSYEQYF. The chain links TRBV7-9 to TRBJ2-7; D gene unclear. The length of the CDR3 is 13 residues. V was shortened by 1 base and J by 3 bases, with 7 bases between the two germline ends. The germline V gene encodes CDR1 SEHNR and CDR2 FQNEAQ (reference sequence).

The V and J genes are TRBV20-1 and TRBJ2-5, with D possibly being TRBD1 or TRBD2 (6 bases each). CDR1 and CDR2 from the germline V gene are DFQATT and SNEGSKA (reference sequence). The length of the CDR3 is 13 residues. V gave up 4 bases and J gave up 4 bases, with 13 bases separating them. The CDR3: CSATGGGRETQYF. In DNA form, the CDR3 reads TGCAGTGCTACGGGTGGGGGGCGAGAGACCCAGTACTTC.

This sequence joins TRBV28 and TRBJ2-1; no clear D. This CDR3 spans 13 amino acids. The V end lost 7 bases, the J end lost 1 base, and 8 bases lay between the germline ends. Germline V gene data show CDR1 as MDHEN and CDR2 as SYDVKM. The CDR3 sequence: CASTSRSYNEQFF. CDR3 in DNA: TGTGCCAGCACTTCCCGGTCCTACAATGAGCAGTTCTTC. The variable domain in full, completed from reference TRBV28 and TRBJ2-1, reads DVKVTQSSRYLVKRTGEKVFLECVQDMDHENMFWYRQDPGLGLRLIYFSYDVKMKEKGDIPEGYSVSREKKERFSLILESASTNQTSMYLCASTSRSYNEQFFGPGTRLTVL.

This clonotype was seen ten or more times. The gene calls are TRBV6-6 and TRBJ1-3; D may be TRBD1 (6 bases). V lost 0 bases, J lost 0 bases, and 15 bases lay in between. Germline CDR1 reads MNHNY; CDR2 reads SVGAGI (reference sequence). The CDR3 runs to 18 residues. Here the CDR3 reads CASSYSRDTASSGNTIYF. In nucleotides, the CDR3 is TGTGCCAGCAGTTACTCCCGGGACACCGCATCCTCTGGAAACACCATATATTTT.

This clonotype was seen more than once but under ten times. The chain joins TRBV12-3 or TRBV12-4 to TRBJ2-2, with 8 bases that match TRBD2. This CDR3 has 16 residues. J lost 7 bases, V lost 3 bases, and 10 bases had no gene match. The CDR3 sequence: CASSFTTAGEGGELFF. The CDR3 coding sequence is TGTGCCAGCAGTTTCACGACAGCGGGAGAGGGCGGGGAGCTGTTTTTT.

This clonotype was seen at least ten times. V usage is TRBV5-1 and J usage is TRBJ2-1; D is possibly TRBD1 (6 bases). CDR1 is SGHRS, CDR2 YFSETQ, per germline. V was pared by 4 bases and J by 10 bases, with 15 bases between. The CDR3 has 13 residues. The CDR3 reads CASSILQGVEQFF. CDR3 nucleotide sequence: TGCGCCAGCAGCATACTACAGGGTGTGGAGCAGTTCTTC.

This clonotype has only a few counts. This chain uses TRBV7-9 with TRBJ2-1; TRBD1 matches 10 bases. This CDR3 contains 15 residues. Germline V gene sequence: CDR1 SEHNR, CDR2 FQNEAQ (reference sequence). V gave up 5 bases and J gave up 1 base; unmatched junction bases: 2. The chain's CDR3 is CASSGQGESYNEQFF. CDR3 nucleotides: TGTGCCAGCAGCGGACAGGGGGAGTCCTACAATGAGCAGTTCTTC.

This clonotype appeared many times. This chain links TRBV11-2 with TRBJ2-3; D unclear. The CDR3 totals 16 residues. V was shortened by 4 bases and J by 0 bases, with 14 bases between the two germline ends. In germline, CDR1 is SGHAT, CDR2 FQNNGV. CDR3 in DNA: TGTGCCAGCAGCTCACTCCGGACCGTCAGCACAGATACGCAGTATTTT. Encoded protein: CASSSLRTVSTDTQYF.

This clonotype was picked up many times. The chain is built from TRBV28 and TRBJ1-5, with D possibly TRBD1 on 5 matching bases. This CDR3 comprises 12 residues. The germline V gene has CDR1 MDHEN and CDR2 SYDVKM. V was cut by 4 bases and J by 6 bases, with 7 bases left in between. This CDR3 is CASSWGGQPQHF. The CDR3 nucleotides read TGTGCCAGCAGTTGGGGGGGTCAGCCCCAGCATTTT.

The chain employs TRBV20-1 and TRBJ2-5, with 16 positions matching TRBD2. Trimming removed 0 bases from V and 5 bases from J; junction bases left unmatched: 12. This CDR3 has 19 amino acids. From germline, CDR1 is DFQATT and CDR2 SNEGSKA (reference sequence). In nucleotides, the CDR3 is TGCAGTGCTAGAGATAGTCCCGGGACTAGCGGGAGGGCCTGGGAGACCCAGTACTTC. This encodes CSARDSPGTSGRAWETQYF.

There are many counts of this clonotype. This sequence joins TRBV12-3 or TRBV12-4 and TRBJ2-5, with D perhaps TRBD2 (6 bases). Trimming took 3 bases from V and 0 from J, leaving 11 bases between them. This CDR3 contains 15 residues. CDR3 sequence reads: CASSFREFYQETQYF. In DNA form, the CDR3 reads TGTGCCAGCAGTTTCCGGGAGTTTTACCAAGAGACCCAGTACTTC.

This clonotype was seen more than once but under ten times. One junction end disagrees with the germline gene, perhaps due to a read error. This chain joins TRBV27 and TRBJ2-3; D unclear. Germline assignment: CDR1 MNHEY and CDR2 SMNVEV (reference sequence). The CDR3 runs to 15 residues. CDR3 DNA: TGTACCAGCAGTTTACCTCCTCCCCTTTCGGATACGCAGTATTTT. As protein: CTSSLPPPLSDTQYF.

This clonotype was recorded many times. The rearrangement links TRBV3-1 to TRBJ2-1, with unresolved D. The ends were cut back, 4 bases at V and 4 bases at J, with 11 bases in the middle. Germline V gene data show CDR1 as LGHDT and CDR2 as YNNKEL (reference sequence). This CDR3 has 14 amino acids. The CDR3 is CASSPRSIYNEQFF. CDR3 sequence (DNA): TGTGCCAGCAGCCCGAGGTCCATATACAATGAGCAGTTCTTC.

In its sample, this clonotype was seen a few times. The V gene is TRBV20-1, the J gene TRBJ2-3, with a tentative D call TRBD2 (6 bases). There are 14 residues in the CDR3. Looked up from germline, CDR1 is DFQATT and CDR2 is SNEGSKA (reference sequence). Trimming left V 3 bases short and J 4 bases short, with 14 bases between. The CDR3 DNA reads as TGCAGTGCTAGTGAGGCGGGATTGCCAGATACGCAGTATTTT. It specifies CSASEAGLPDTQYF.

The chain joins TRBV5-1 to TRBJ2-3, with a weak D call TRBD1 (5 bases). The germline gives CDR1 SGHRS, CDR2 YFSETQ. V shed 4 bases and J shed 0 bases, with 9 bases lying between them. CDR3 size: 14 residues. The CDR3 DNA sequence: TGCGCCAGCAGCGCCCGGACAAGCACAGATACGCAGTATTTT. It is translated as CASSARTSTDTQYF.